This T cell receptor beta chain was recorded in a study of cytomegalovirus exposure and HLA in healthy donors. In the PCR, 60 Vbeta and 13 Jbeta primers were used. The assay was immunoSEQ multiplex PCR, and TCRdb's table has in-frame clones only and misses some. Altogether roughly 200,000 clones are present, approximately 85% being singletons, with the ten largest covering 2% to 2.5%. The CDR3 spans 17 residues. The junction had 8 bases not matched to a gene; V was cut back by 6 bases and J by 4 bases. Germline loops: CDR1 SGHTA, CDR2 FQGNSA. The sequence was obtained from a woman aged 45-65 years in good health and CMV-seronegative. The sequenced sample consisted of PBMCs. J is TRBJ2-2 and V is TRBV7-2, with 13 bases that match TRBD2. In nucleotides, the CDR3 is TGTGCCAGCAGACGGACTAGCGGGAGAAGTGGCACCGGGGAGCTGTTTTTT. Translation gives CASRRTSGRSGTGELFF.